This T cell receptor (beta chain) originates from a study of cytomegalovirus exposure and HLA in healthy donors. General study points: Indistinguishable V segments such as TRBV6-2 and TRBV6-3 were excluded. While the bulk of TCR sequences proved rare, some public TCRs turned up in many donors.

Primers included in the PCR were 60 Vbeta and 13 Jbeta primers. Generated by immunoSEQ multiplex PCR, the TCRdb table keeps only in-frame clones and is missing some. In the table there are 99,000 or so clones, 75% to 90% of which are singletons. Notes on this clone: Its specificity is not known.

The CDR3 length is 15 residues. The germline V gene encodes CDR1 SEHNR and CDR2 FQNEAQ (reference sequence). With V trimmed by 4 bases and J by 2 bases, 7 bases remained unmatched. The chain employs TRBV7-9 and TRBJ1-1, with 7 bases that match TRBD1. Sequenced sample: PBMCs. This clonotype originated in a man aged 30 to 45 in good health and CMV-seropositive. The CDR3 DNA reads as TGTGCCAGCAGCTCCTCCGGGACAGAAAACACTGAAGCTTTCTTT. Its translation: CASSSSGTENTEAFF.